One sample yielded the 17 T cell receptor beta chains listed below, sequenced in a study of relationships among human T cell subsets (dated by TCRdb to the early 2010s). The CD4+CD25-CD294- flow-through remaining after CD25, CD56 and CD294 bead selections was collected as Th1 cells. Libraries were built with multiplex PCR. TCRdb lists the instrument as 454 GS FLX. TCR alpha and beta CDR3 regions were amplified from mRNA by semiquantitative ARM-PCR. In ARM-PCR, tagged nested gene-specific primers were used first, and exponential amplification was then carried out by communal superprimers. Using fastp trimming at Q25 and MiXCR clonotype assembly, TCRdb reanalyzed the public sequencing data and kept in-frame beta chains. Each entry is one CDR3 protein sequence, shown with its most common DNA and genes. Within this sample are under 15,000 distinct CDR3 sequences, with over 60% of them counted one time only. The ten most abundant clones make up about 27% of the sample.

The sample consisted of CD4+ Th1 cells sorted from blood. The meaning of the sample's cell subset or site label: CD4+CD25-CD294- T helper 1 cells. The receptors derive from a man aged 40-55 years in good health.

This chain uses TRBV28 with TRBJ2-1; TRBD2 matches at 9 bases. The CDR3 runs to 15 residues. Germline values: CDR1 MDHEN, CDR2 SYDVKM. Germline trimming cut 7 bases from V and 9 bases from J; bases unmatched to any gene: 13. In DNA form, the CDR3 reads TGTGCCAGCATCAAGGATCGCGGGGGGGCGGTTGAGCAGTTCTTC. Amino acids: CASIKDRGGAVEQFF.

This CDR3 is CASSFGQRNGYTF. Written as DNA, the CDR3 is TGTGCCAGCAGCTTCGGACAGCGGAATGGCTACACCTTC. The J gene is TRBJ1-2, the V gene TRBV7-3; the D gene is possibly TRBD1 (6 bases). The V end was cut by 3 bases, the J end by 6 bases, with 11 bases between. The CDR3 sequence is 13 residues long. Germline V lookup: CDR1 SGHTA, CDR2 FQGTGA.

The chain combines TRBV19 with TRBJ1-5, with D perhaps TRBD1 (5 bases). Trimming pared 6 bases from V and 3 bases from J, leaving 18 bases between. There are 16 residues in the CDR3. Germline CDR1 LNHDA, CDR2 SQIVND (reference sequence). CDR3 DNA: TGTGCCAGTAGAAAACCGACGCAGGGAAACAATCAGCCCCAGCATTTT. Its translation is CASRKPTQGNNQPQHF.

The chain employs TRBV11-2 and TRBJ2-1; perhaps TRBD2 as D (5 bases). Trimming pared 5 bases from V and 3 bases from J, leaving 8 bases between. Per germline, CDR1 SGHAT and CDR2 FQNNGV. This CDR3 has 13 residues. In DNA form, the CDR3 reads TGTGCCAGCAGCCCCGGGATCTACAATGAGCAGTTCTTC. It translates to CASSPGIYNEQFF.

The chain recombines TRBV18 with TRBJ2-7, with a tentative D call TRBD1 (6 bases). V was cut by 2 bases and J by 2 bases, with 7 bases left in between. This CDR3 comprises 13 residues. The germline V gene has CDR1 KGHSH and CDR2 LQKENI. The CDR3 DNA reads TGTGCCAGCTCACCAGGACAGACCTACGAGCAGTACTTC. Protein product: CASSPGQTYEQYF.

The J gene is TRBJ1-6, the V gene TRBV7-8; 7 bases fit TRBD1. Trimming took 5 bases from V and 10 from J; bases not matched to a gene: 11. The CDR3 spans 15 residues. Germline loops: CDR1 SGHVS, CDR2 FQNEAQ. DNA of the CDR3: TGTGCCAGCAGCGTCCGGGACAGAAGTGGGTCACCCCTCCACTTT. Protein: CASSVRDRSGSPLHF. The variable domain in full, with the rest retrieved from reference TRBV7-8 and TRBJ1-6, is GAGVSQSPRYKVAKRGQDVALRCDPISGHVSLFWYQQALGQGPEFLTYFQNEAQLDKSGLPSDRFFAERPEGSVSTLKIQRTQQEDSAVYLCASSVRDRSGSPLHFGNGTRLTVT.

The chain combines TRBV10-2 with TRBJ1-1; 7 bases line up with TRBD1. The CDR3 totals 16 residues. The J segment lost 1 base and the V segment lost 0 bases, leaving 5 bases of the junction unmatched. Germline lookup yields CDR1 WSHSY and CDR2 SAAADI. The CDR3 reads CASSESGGIGNTEAFF. CDR3 bases: TGCGCCAGCAGTGAGTCAGGGGGCATCGGGAACACTGAAGCTTTCTTT.

Worth noting for this clonotype: A read error may account for a junction end that differs from germline. The rearrangement joins TRBV5-4 to TRBJ2-3; no clear D. CDR3 length: 16 residues. Per germline, CDR1 SGHNT and CDR2 YYREEE (reference sequence). CDR3 DNA sequence: TGCGCCAGCACCCAGGACCCCGAATGGAACACAGATACGCAGTATTTT. Protein sequence: CASTQDPEWNTDTQYF.

V gene TRBV4-1 combines with J gene TRBJ2-3; D is uncertain. V gave up 0 bases and J gave up 1 base, with 5 bases separating them. The CDR3 runs 14 residues. Germline CDR1 MGHRA, CDR2 YSYEKL. The CDR3 region is CASSQDPRTDTQYF. CDR3 coding DNA: TGCGCCAGCAGCCAAGATCCTCGCACAGATACGCAGTATTTT.

The chain links TRBV2 to TRBJ2-7; 9 bases are shared with TRBD1. The length of the CDR3 is 13 residues. Germline trimming cut 8 bases from V and 5 bases from J; bases unmatched to any gene: 7. CDR1 and CDR2 (germline): SNHLY, FYNNEI. CDR3 sequence reads: CASYRDRDDEQYF. The CDR3 coding sequence is TGTGCCAGCTACCGGGACAGGGATGACGAGCAGTACTTC. Complete variable domain (other parts from reference TRBV2 and TRBJ2-7): EPEVTQTPSHQVTQMGQEVILRCVPISNHLYFYWYRQILGQKVEFLVSFYNNEISEKSEIFDDQFSVERPDGSNFTLKIRSTKLEDSAMYFCASYRDRDDEQYFGPGTRLTVT.

V and J are TRBV20-1 and TRBJ2-7; D call uncertain. CDR3 size: 10 residues. Germline-derived CDR1 and CDR2 are DFQATT and SNEGSKA (reference sequence). V lost 2 bases and J lost 3, with 2 bases in between. CDR3 nucleotides: TGCAGTGCTAGAAGCTACGAGCAGTACTTC. Translated: CSARSYEQYF.

The chain has TRBV7-9 and TRBJ1-2; 10 nucleotides line up with TRBD1. CDR1 is SEHNR, CDR2 FQNEAQ, per germline (reference sequence). CDR3 length equals 13 residues. V shed 3 bases and J 8 bases; nucleotides not matched to a gene: 3. This CDR3 is CASSFGTGDGYTF. CDR3 sequence (DNA): TGTGCCAGCAGCTTCGGGACAGGGGACGGCTACACCTTC. Full variable domain (missing parts from reference TRBV7-9 and TRBJ1-2): DTGVSQNPRHKITKRGQNVTFRCDPISEHNRLYWYRQTLGQGPEFLTYFQNEAQLEKSRLLSDRFSAERPKGSFSTLEIQRTEQGDSAMYLCASSFGTGDGYTFGSGTRLTVV.

This clonotype came up a few times. The chain links TRBV11-2 to TRBJ2-3, with D unresolved. V was shortened by 4 bases and J by 0 bases, with 8 bases between the two germline ends. This CDR3 contains 14 residues. Germline CDR1 reads SGHAT; CDR2 reads FQNNGV. CDR3 sequence: CASSSQPSTDTQYF. In DNA form, the CDR3 reads TGTGCCAGCAGCTCCCAACCGAGCACAGATACGCAGTATTTT.

The chain uses TRBV7-8 and TRBJ1-5; 8 bases are shared with TRBD1. The length of the CDR3 is 15 residues. Looked up from germline, CDR1 is SGHVS and CDR2 is FQNEAQ. The ends lost 10 bases at V and 4 bases at J; junction bases unmatched: 12. DNA for the CDR3: TGTGCCACGTCTAGCCGTGACAGGGGTAATCAGCCCCAGCATTTT. Its translation: CATSSRDRGNQPQHF.

The V and J genes are TRBV20-1 and TRBJ1-2, with 7 nucleotides matching TRBD1. With V trimmed by 2 bases and J by 4 bases, 7 bases remained unmatched. In germline, CDR1 is DFQATT, CDR2 SNEGSKA (reference sequence). This CDR3 comprises 14 residues. CDR3 residues: CSARRTGPLYGYTF. The CDR3 region has the DNA TGCAGTGCTAGAAGGACAGGTCCCCTCTATGGCTACACCTTC.

The genes are TRBV7-9 and TRBJ2-5, with D tentatively TRBD2 (7 bases). Germline lookup yields CDR1 SEHNR and CDR2 FQNEAQ (reference sequence). V was shortened by 5 bases and J by 4 bases, with 17 bases between the two germline ends. The CDR3 runs 15 residues. This CDR3 reads CASSPTGGLRETQYF. The CDR3 DNA reads TGTGCCAGCAGCCCTACGGGGGGCTTAAGAGAGACCCAGTACTTC.

This clonotype was detected only a few times. The chain couples TRBV11-2 to TRBJ2-3, with D possibly TRBD2 on 5 matching bases. The V end lost 3 bases, the J end lost 2 bases, and 18 bases lay between the germline ends. Germline-derived CDR1 and CDR2 are SGHAT and FQNNGV. The CDR3 runs to 17 residues. The CDR3 region has the DNA TGTGCCAGCAGCTTTCTGACCGGGATCCGACTCACAGATACGCAGTATTTT. It codes for CASSFLTGIRLTDTQYF.